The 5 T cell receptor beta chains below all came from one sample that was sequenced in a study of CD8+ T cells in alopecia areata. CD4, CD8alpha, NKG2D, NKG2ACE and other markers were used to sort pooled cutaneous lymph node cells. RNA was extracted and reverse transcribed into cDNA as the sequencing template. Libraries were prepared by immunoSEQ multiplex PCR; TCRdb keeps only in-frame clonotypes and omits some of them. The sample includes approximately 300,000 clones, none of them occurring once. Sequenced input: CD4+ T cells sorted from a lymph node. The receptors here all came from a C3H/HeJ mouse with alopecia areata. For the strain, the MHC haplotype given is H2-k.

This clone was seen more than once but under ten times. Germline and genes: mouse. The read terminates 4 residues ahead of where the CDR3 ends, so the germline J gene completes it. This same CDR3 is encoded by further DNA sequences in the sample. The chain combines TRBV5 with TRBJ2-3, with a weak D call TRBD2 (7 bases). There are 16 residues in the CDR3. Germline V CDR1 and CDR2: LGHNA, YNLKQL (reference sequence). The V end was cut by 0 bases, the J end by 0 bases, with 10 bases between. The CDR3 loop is CASSQDGGRSAETLYF. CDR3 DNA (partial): TGTGCCAGCAGCCAAGATGGGGGGCGTAGTGCAGAA.

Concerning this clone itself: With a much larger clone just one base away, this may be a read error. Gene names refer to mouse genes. The CDR3 spells CASSAWGDQDTQYF. The sequenced CDR3 bases are TGTGCCAGCAGTGCCTGGGGGGACCAAGAC. The chain recombines TRBV13-1 with TRBJ2-5; 8 bases line up with TRBD2. Sequencing ends 4 residues short of the CDR3 end; the germline J gene provides the rest. CDR3 length equals 14 residues. The V gene end was trimmed by 3 bases and the J gene end by 1 base; junction bases not matched to a gene: 1. Germline loops: CDR1 NSHNY, CDR2 SYGAGN.

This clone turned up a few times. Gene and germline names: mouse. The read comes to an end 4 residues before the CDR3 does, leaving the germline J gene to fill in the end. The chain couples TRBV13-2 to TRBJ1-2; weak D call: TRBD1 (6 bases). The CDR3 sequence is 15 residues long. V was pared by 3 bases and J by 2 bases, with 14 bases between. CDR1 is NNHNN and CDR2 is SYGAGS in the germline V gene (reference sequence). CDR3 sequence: CASGAARDINSDYTF. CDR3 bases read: TGTGCCAGCGGTGCCGCACGGGACATTAACTCC.

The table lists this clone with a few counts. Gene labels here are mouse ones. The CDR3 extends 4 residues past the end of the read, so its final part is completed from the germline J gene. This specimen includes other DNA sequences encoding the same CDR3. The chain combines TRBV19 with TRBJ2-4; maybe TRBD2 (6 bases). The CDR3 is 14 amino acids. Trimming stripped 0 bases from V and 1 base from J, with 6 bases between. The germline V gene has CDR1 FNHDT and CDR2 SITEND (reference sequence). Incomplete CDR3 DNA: TGTGCCAGCAGTATAGGGGGGGGTCAAAAC. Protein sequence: CASSIGGGQN. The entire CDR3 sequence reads CASSIGGGQNTLYF.

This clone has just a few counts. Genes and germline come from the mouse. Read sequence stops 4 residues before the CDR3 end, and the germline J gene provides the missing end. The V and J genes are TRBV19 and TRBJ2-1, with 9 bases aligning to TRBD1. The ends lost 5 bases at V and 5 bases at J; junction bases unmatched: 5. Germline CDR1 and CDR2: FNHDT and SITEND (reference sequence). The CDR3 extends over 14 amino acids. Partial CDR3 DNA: TGTGCCAGCAGAACCGGGACAGGGCATGCT. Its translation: CASRTGTGHA. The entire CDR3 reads CASRTGTGHAEQFF.